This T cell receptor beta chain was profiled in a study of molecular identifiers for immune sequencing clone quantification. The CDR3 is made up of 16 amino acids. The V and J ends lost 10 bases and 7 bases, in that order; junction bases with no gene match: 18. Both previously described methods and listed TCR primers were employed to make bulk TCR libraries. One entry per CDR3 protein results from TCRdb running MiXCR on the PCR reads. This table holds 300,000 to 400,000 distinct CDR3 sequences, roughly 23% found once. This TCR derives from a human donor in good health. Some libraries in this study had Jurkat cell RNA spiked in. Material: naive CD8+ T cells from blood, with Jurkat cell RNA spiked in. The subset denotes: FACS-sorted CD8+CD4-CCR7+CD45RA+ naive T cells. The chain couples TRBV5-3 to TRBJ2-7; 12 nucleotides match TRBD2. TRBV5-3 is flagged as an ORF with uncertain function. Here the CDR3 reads CAGSSGLAGSLQEQYF. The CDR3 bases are TGTGCCGGCAGCTCCGGACTAGCGGGGAGTCTTCAGGAGCAGTACTTC.